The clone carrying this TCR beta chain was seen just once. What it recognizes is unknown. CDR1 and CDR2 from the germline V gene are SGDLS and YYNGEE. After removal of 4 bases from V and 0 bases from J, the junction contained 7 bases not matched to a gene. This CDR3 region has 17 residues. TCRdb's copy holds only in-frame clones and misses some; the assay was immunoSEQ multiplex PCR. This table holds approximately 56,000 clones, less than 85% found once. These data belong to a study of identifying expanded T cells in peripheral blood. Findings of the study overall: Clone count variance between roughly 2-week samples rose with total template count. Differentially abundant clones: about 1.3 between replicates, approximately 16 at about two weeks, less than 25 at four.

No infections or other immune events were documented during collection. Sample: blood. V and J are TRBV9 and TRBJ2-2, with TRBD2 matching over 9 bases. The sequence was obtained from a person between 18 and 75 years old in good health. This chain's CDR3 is CASSREAGGPNTGELFF. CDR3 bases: TGTGCCAGCAGCAGAGAGGCGGGAGGGCCGAACACCGGGGAGCTGTTTTTT.